One and the same sample provided the 18 T cell receptor beta chains below, sequenced in a study of type 1 regulatory T cells. TCRdb called the reads again in MiXCR, with one record for every CDR3 protein. The data hold some 90,000 distinct CDR3 sequences, with around a third observed a single time. The sample was CD4+ T cells, either the whole sample or a sorted fraction (not recorded which). Receptors were obtained from a human donor in good health.

The chain couples TRBV6-2 or TRBV6-3 to TRBJ2-1, with 9 bases lining up with TRBD2. Germline CDR1 reads MNHEY; CDR2 reads SVGEGT. The trim removed 6 bases at V and 8 bases at J, leaving 14 bases unmatched. This CDR3 spans 16 amino acids. CDR3 sequence (DNA): TGTGCCAGCAGGACTGTTAGCGGGAGACCCTCGGATGAGCAGTTCTTC. Its protein product is CASRTVSGRPSDEQFF.

This clonotype was counted between two and nine times. The V and J genes are TRBV7-2 and TRBJ1-6; a possible D gene is TRBD1 (6 bases). The germline CDR1 and CDR2 sequences are SGHTA and FQGNSA. This CDR3 has 14 residues. Trimming took 4 bases from V and 7 from J, leaving 11 bases between them. This CDR3 is CASSSDRFNSPLHF. CDR3 coding DNA: TGTGCCAGCAGCTCTGACAGGTTCAATTCACCCCTCCACTTT.

This chain connects TRBV12-3 or TRBV12-4 to TRBJ2-5; TRBD1 aligns across 11 bases. The trim removed 4 bases at V and 5 bases at J, leaving 6 bases unmatched. The CDR3 length is 15 residues. DNA for the CDR3: TGTGCCAGCAGTTATGGACAGGGGGCATGGGAGACCCAGTACTTC. Translated, it gives CASSYGQGAWETQYF.

The chain uses TRBV5-1 and TRBJ2-2; TRBD2 matches at 7 bases. Germline values: CDR1 SGHRS, CDR2 YFSETQ. The V gene end was trimmed by 0 bases and the J gene end by 9 bases; junction bases not matched to a gene: 17. This CDR3 has 18 amino acids. The CDR3 region is CASSLDLGTSVLWRELFF. The CDR3 nucleotides are TGCGCCAGCAGCTTGGATTTGGGAACTAGCGTATTGTGGAGGGAGCTGTTTTTT.

In this sample, this clonotype turned up a few times. The rearrangement joins TRBV20-1 to TRBJ1-6; D is unresolved. Germline loops: CDR1 DFQATT, CDR2 SNEGSKA (reference sequence). This CDR3 comprises 14 residues. Trimming stripped 6 bases from V and 7 bases from J, with 16 bases between. The CDR3 protein is CSAPLGRLNSPLHF. The CDR3 nucleotides are TGCAGTGCCCCGCTCGGACGGTTAAATTCACCCCTCCACTTT.

This clonotype ranks as medium-sized. This chain links TRBV29-1 with TRBJ2-1; the D is unclear. The germline V gene has CDR1 SQVTM and CDR2 ANQGSEA. The germline V and J ends were trimmed by 6 bases and 3 bases, with 9 bases remaining between them. The CDR3 length is 12 residues. DNA of the CDR3: TGCAGCGTGGACGGAATCTACAATGAGCAGTTCTTC. Residues: CSVDGIYNEQFF.

The chain is built from TRBV12-3 or TRBV12-4 and TRBJ1-3; tentatively, D is TRBD1 (5 bases). This CDR3 is built from 15 residues. Trimming cost V 4 bases and J 0 bases, with 10 bases left between them. This chain's CDR3 is CASSWGVSSGNTIYF. The CDR3 DNA reads TGTGCCAGCAGTTGGGGGGTAAGCTCTGGAAACACCATATATTTT.

This chain connects TRBV20-1 to TRBJ2-1; maybe TRBD2 (6 bases). Per germline, CDR1 DFQATT and CDR2 SNEGSKA (reference sequence). CDR3 length equals 16 residues. The germline V and J ends were trimmed by 0 bases and 0 bases, with 12 bases remaining between them. CDR3 sequence reads: CSARDGSGNSYNEQFF. In nucleotides, the CDR3 is TGCAGTGCTAGAGATGGTAGCGGTAACTCCTACAATGAGCAGTTCTTC.

The chain recombines TRBV6-5 with TRBJ2-7; 7 bases map to TRBD2. Germline CDR1 MNHEY, CDR2 SVGAGI. V shed 1 base and J 6 bases; nucleotides not matched to a gene: 9. The CDR3 is 15 amino acids. The CDR3 sequence: CASSYFGGRISEQYF. The CDR3 coding sequence is TGTGCCAGCAGTTACTTTGGCGGGAGAATTTCCGAGCAGTACTTC.

This clonotype showed up just a few times. V is TRBV27 and J is TRBJ2-4; unclear D gene. CDR3 length equals 15 residues. Germline values: CDR1 MNHEY, CDR2 SMNVEV (reference sequence). Deletions cut 5 bases from V and 0 bases from J, with 11 bases between. The CDR3 protein is CASSTRYLAKNIQYF. In nucleotides, the CDR3 is TGTGCCAGCAGTACCAGATATCTAGCCAAAAACATTCAGTACTTC.

The rearrangement uses TRBV7-2 and TRBJ2-5; unclear D gene. The germline gives CDR1 SGHTA, CDR2 FQGNSA. CDR3 length: 16 amino acids. The V gene lost 5 bases and the J gene lost 0 bases, with 16 bases spanning the gap. CDR3 in amino acids: CASSPTTGSYQETQYF. CDR3 DNA: TGTGCCAGCAGCCCCACCACGGGCTCGTACCAAGAGACCCAGTACTTC.

This sequence joins TRBV19 and TRBJ2-7, with unresolved D. The CDR3 runs 11 residues. Germline lookup yields CDR1 LNHDA and CDR2 SQIVND (reference sequence). V was pared by 4 bases and J by 3 bases, with 4 bases between. The CDR3 nucleotides are TGTGCCAGTAGTAATTACTACGAGCAGTACTTC. It is translated as CASSNYYEQYF.

The chain is built from TRBV12-5 and TRBJ2-1, with D maybe TRBD2 (6 bases). Trimming took 0 bases from V and 7 from J, leaving 16 bases between them. This CDR3 is built from 16 residues. Germline V gene data show CDR1 as LGHNT and CDR2 as FRNRAP. CDR3 sequence reads: CASGLVLGGEVNEQFF. In DNA, the CDR3 is TGTGCTAGTGGTTTGGTACTCGGGGGAGAGGTTAATGAGCAGTTCTTC.

The chain is built from TRBV30 and TRBJ1-4; 9 bases align to TRBD1. The germline CDR1 and CDR2 sequences are GTSNPN and SVGIG (reference sequence). Trimming took 2 bases from V and 6 from J; bases not matched to a gene: 4. This CDR3 is built from 14 residues. CDR3 amino acids: CAWSYGDRDEKLFF. The CDR3 DNA reads as TGTGCCTGGAGTTATGGGGACAGGGATGAAAAACTGTTTTTT. The full variable domain, completed using reference TRBV30 and TRBJ1-4, is SQTIHQWPATLVQPVGSPLSLECTVEGTSNPNLYWYRQAAGRGLQLLFYSVGIGQISSEVPQNLSASRPQDRQFILSSKKLLLSDSGFYLCAWSYGDRDEKLFFGSGTQLSVL.

This clonotype turned up a few times. J is TRBJ1-2 and V is TRBV5-4, with 8 bases fitting TRBD1. From germline, CDR1 is SGHNT and CDR2 YYREEE (reference sequence). V lost 3 bases, J lost 7 bases, and 5 bases stayed unmatched. This CDR3 contains 13 residues. The CDR3 bases are TGTGCCAGCAGCTCGGACAGGGTCGGTGGCTACACCTTC. Its translation is CASSSDRVGGYTF.

V is TRBV20-1 and J is TRBJ1-2; 10 bases agree with TRBD1. The germline CDR1 and CDR2 sequences are DFQATT and SNEGSKA (reference sequence). The CDR3 covers 16 residues. The trim removed 3 bases at V and 3 bases at J, leaving 10 bases unmatched. Written as DNA, the CDR3 is TGCAGTGCTAGCACCCGGGACAGGGGAGTCGACTATGGCTACACCTTC. Amino acid sequence: CSASTRDRGVDYGYTF.

This clonotype was counted a few times. The gene calls are TRBV20-1 and TRBJ2-3, with 8 positions matching TRBD2. Germline V CDR1 and CDR2: DFQATT, SNEGSKA (reference sequence). CDR3 length: 11 amino acids. The CDR3 reads CTTSGTDTQYF. The CDR3 DNA reads as TGCACGACTAGCGGCACAGATACGCAGTATTTT.

The genes are TRBV19 and TRBJ2-5; 9 nucleotides line up with TRBD1. With 8 bases clipped from V and 4 bases from J, the junction kept 11 bases outside the gene matches. The germline V gene encodes CDR1 LNHDA and CDR2 SQIVND (reference sequence). The CDR3 spans 15 residues. The CDR3 nucleotides read TGTGCCAGTGGGACCGGGACAGGGTCCGGAGAGACCCAGTACTTC. It translates to CASGTGTGSGETQYF.